This TCR beta chain emerged from a study of human T cells and chemical hapten exposure. Time point defined: patch test 2, 6 weeks after DPC sensitization. Stated treatment: therapeutic diphenylcyclopropenone sensitization with weekly scalp DPC. TCRdb passed the RACE reads through MiXCR, listing each CDR3 protein once. The table records roughly 140,000 distinct CDR3 sequences, 10% to 15% of them present only once. Germline values: CDR1 SGHTA, CDR2 FQGNSA. V was cut by 8 bases and J by 5 bases, with 22 bases left in between. The CDR3 sequence is 16 residues long. Here the sequenced sample was whole blood, taken in connection with sensitization to the hapten diphenylcyclopropenone (DPC). The TCR was taken from a woman in her fifties or sixties with alopecia areata. Some clones in this sample may be carry-over from other donors' samples. This chain joins TRBV7-2 and TRBJ2-1; tentative D call: TRBD2 (6 bases). Written as DNA, the CDR3 is TGTGCCAGCGGAACCGGGCCGGGACTTACAGACAATGAGCAGTTCTTC. Translated, it gives CASGTGPGLTDNEQFF.